This T cell receptor beta chain was sequenced for a study of blood T cells in healthy people across ages. Overall study results and limits: The lack of PBMC sorting stopped any conclusive naive versus antigen-experienced comparison. Greater diversity and more naive CD4+ cells were seen in long-lived donors than in aged donors.

With regard to this clonotype: The antigen remains unidentified. At one end, the junction sequence differs from germline, possibly due to a read error.

Using a J-beta primer mix together with a sample-barcoded 5' primer, a second PCR was run for about 7 to 12 cycles. A template-switch adaptor that had 12 random nucleotides put a tag on each cDNA molecule. TCRdb itself ran the 5' RACE reads through MiXCR, one entry per CDR3 protein. The data contain some 1.5 million distinct CDR3 sequences, 28% of them singletons. The germline V gene has CDR1 SGHRS and CDR2 YFSETQ. The CDR3 has 17 residues. The sequence was collected from a woman in her twenties or thirties in good health. The source material was blood. The V call is TRBV5-1, the J call TRBJ2-3; 8 positions match TRBD2. The CDR3 DNA reads TGCGCCAGCAGCTTGGCCTTAACTAGCGGAAGCACAGATACGCTGTATTTT. The encoded protein is CASSLALTSGSTDTLYF.